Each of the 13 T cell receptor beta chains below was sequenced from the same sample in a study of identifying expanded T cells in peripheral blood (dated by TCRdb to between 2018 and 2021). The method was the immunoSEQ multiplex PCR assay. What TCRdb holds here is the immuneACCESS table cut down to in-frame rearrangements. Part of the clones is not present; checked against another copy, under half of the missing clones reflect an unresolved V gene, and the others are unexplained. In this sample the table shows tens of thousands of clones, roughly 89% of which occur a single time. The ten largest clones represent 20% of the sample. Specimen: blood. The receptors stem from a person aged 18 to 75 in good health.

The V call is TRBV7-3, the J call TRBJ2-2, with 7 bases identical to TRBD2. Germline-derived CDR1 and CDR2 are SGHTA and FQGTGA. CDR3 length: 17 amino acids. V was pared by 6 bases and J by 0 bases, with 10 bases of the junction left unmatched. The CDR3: CASRLTSYLSNTGELFF. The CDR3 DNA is TGTGCCAGCAGGTTGACTAGCTACTTGTCGAACACCGGGGAGCTGTTTTTT.

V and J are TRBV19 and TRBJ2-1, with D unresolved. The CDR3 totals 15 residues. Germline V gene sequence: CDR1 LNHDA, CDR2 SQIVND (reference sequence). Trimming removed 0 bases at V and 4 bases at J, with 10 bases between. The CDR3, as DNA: TGTGCCAGTAGTATAGATTTCGCCAGTTACAATGAGCAGTTCTTC. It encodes CASSIDFASYNEQFF.

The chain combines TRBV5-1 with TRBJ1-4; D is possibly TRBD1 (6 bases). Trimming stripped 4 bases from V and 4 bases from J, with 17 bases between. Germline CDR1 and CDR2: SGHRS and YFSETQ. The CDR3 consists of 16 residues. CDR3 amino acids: CASSLGTQTLNEKLFF. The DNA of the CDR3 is TGCGCCAGCAGCCTCGGGACACAAACTCTTAATGAAAAACTGTTTTTT.

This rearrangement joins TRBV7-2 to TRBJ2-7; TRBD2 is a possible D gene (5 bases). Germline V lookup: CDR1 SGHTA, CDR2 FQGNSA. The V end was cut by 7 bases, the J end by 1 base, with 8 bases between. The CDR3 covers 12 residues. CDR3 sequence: CASTRESYEQYF. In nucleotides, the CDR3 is TGTGCCAGCACCCGGGAATCCTACGAGCAGTACTTC.

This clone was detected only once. This CDR3 reads CASSVMMGAVTGELFF. CDR3 coding DNA: TGTGCCAGCAGCGTAATGATGGGAGCGGTGACCGGGGAGCTGTTTTTT. The chain joins TRBV9 to TRBJ2-2; the D gene is possibly TRBD2 (5 bases). The germline V gene has CDR1 SGDLS and CDR2 YYNGEE. The length of the CDR3 is 16 residues. V lost 1 base, J lost 5 bases, and 15 bases lay in between.

CDR3 in amino acids: CASIENTEAFF. The CDR3 DNA is TGTGCCAGCATCGAGAACACTGAAGCTTTCTTT. This chain connects TRBV28 to TRBJ1-1; D gene ambiguous. The CDR3 has 11 amino acids. Germline values: CDR1 MDHEN, CDR2 SYDVKM. V was trimmed by 7 bases and J by 1 base, leaving 4 bases between them. Full variable domain (missing parts from reference TRBV28 and TRBJ1-1): DVKVTQSSRYLVKRTGEKVFLECVQDMDHENMFWYRQDPGLGLRLIYFSYDVKMKEKGDIPEGYSVSREKKERFSLILESASTNQTSMYLCASIENTEAFFGQGTRLTVV.

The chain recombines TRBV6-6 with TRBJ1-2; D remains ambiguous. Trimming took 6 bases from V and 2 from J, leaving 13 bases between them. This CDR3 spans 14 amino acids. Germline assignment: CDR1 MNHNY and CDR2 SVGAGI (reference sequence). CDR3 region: CASSPDGENYGYTF. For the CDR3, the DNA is TGTGCCAGCAGCCCCGACGGGGAGAACTATGGCTACACCTTC.

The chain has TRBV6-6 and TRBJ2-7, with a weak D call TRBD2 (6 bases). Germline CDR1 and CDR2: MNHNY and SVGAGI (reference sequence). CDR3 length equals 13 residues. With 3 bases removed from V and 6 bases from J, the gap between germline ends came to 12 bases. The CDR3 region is CASSYLEGGEQYF. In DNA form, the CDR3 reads TGTGCCAGCAGTTATCTGGAGGGCGGCGAGCAGTACTTC.

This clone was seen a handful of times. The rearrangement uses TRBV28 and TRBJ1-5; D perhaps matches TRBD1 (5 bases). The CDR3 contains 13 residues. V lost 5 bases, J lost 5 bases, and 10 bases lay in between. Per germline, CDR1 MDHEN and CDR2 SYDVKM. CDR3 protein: CASSRDGDQPQHF. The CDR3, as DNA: TGTGCCAGCAGTCGGGACGGCGATCAGCCCCAGCATTTT.

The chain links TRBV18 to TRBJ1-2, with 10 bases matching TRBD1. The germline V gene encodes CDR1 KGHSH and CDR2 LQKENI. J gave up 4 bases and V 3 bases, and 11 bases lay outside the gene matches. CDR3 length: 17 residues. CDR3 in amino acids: CASSPPGQGFNPYGYTF. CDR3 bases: TGTGCCAGCTCACCCCCGGGACAGGGGTTTAATCCCTATGGCTACACCTTC.

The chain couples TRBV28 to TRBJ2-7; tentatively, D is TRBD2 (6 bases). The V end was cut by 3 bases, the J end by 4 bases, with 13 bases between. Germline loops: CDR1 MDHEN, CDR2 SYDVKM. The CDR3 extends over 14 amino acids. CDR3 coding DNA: TGTGCCAGCAGTTTTAACCCTAGCGCATACGAGCAGTACTTC. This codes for CASSFNPSAYEQYF.

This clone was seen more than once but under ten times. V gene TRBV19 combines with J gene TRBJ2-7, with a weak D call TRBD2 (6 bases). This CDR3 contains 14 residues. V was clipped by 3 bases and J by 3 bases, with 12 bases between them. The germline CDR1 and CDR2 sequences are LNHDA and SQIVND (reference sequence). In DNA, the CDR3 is TGTGCCAGTAGTATTCGGCGGGAAGGCTACGAGCAGTACTTC. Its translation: CASSIRREGYEQYF.

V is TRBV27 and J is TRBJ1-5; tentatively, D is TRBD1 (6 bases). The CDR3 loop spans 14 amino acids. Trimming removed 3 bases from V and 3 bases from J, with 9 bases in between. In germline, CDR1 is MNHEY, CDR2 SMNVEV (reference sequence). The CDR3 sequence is CASSFSGANQPQHF. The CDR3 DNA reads TGTGCCAGCAGTTTTTCAGGGGCCAATCAGCCCCAGCATTTT.